The source of this TCR beta chain is a study of human T cells and chemical hapten exposure. About the study: Each week of the roughly 26-week study, patients had diphenylcyclopropenone applied to the scalp.

Time point here: patch test 1, 2 weeks after DPC sensitization. The treatment was: therapeutic diphenylcyclopropenone sensitization with weekly scalp DPC. Total RNA extraction was carried out from unfractionated whole blood. One entry per CDR3 protein results from TCRdb running MiXCR on the RACE reads. The data hold some 80,000 distinct CDR3 sequences, with roughly 10% observed a single time. This clonotype was seen a single time. Material: whole blood, obtained in connection with sensitization to the hapten diphenylcyclopropenone (DPC). The source is a woman between 45 and 65 years old with alopecia areata. Some clones in this sample may be carry-over from other donors' samples.

The CDR3 here is CASSLTGDTDTQYF. CDR3 DNA: TGTGCCAGCAGCTTGACAGGGGACACAGATACGCAGTATTTT. The chain recombines TRBV7-9 with TRBJ2-3; 8 bases match TRBD1. V shed 3 bases and J 2 bases; nucleotides not matched to a gene: 1. In germline, CDR1 is SEHNR, CDR2 FQNEAQ (reference sequence). CDR3 length: 14 residues.